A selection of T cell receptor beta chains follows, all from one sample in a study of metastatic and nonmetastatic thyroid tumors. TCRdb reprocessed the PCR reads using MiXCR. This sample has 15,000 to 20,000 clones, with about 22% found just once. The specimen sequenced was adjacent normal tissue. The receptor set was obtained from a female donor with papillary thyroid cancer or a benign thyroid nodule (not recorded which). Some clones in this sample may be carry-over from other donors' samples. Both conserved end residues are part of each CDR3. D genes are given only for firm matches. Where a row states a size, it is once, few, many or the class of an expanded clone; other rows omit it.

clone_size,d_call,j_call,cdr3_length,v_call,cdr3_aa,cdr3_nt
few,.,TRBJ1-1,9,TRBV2,CASRDRFFF,TGTGCCAGCAGAGACAGGTTCTTCTTT
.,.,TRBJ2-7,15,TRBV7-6,CASSLDSGHHYEQYF,TGTGCCAGCAGCTTAGATAGTGGACACCACTACGAGCAGTACTTC
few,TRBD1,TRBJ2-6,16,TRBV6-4,CASSDSGGAGANVLTF,TGTGCCAGCAGTGACTCAGGGGGCGCTGGGGCCAACGTCCTGACTTTC
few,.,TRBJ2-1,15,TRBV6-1,CASTTTASSYNEQFF,TGTGCCAGCACCACTACAGCGAGCTCCTACAATGAGCAGTTCTTC
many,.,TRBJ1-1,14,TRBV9,CASSVGGVRTEAFF,TGTGCCAGCAGCGTAGGAGGAGTTAGGACTGAAGCTTTCTTT
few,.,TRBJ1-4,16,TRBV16,CASSQSGGAANEKLFF,TGTGCCAGCAGCCAATCTGGAGGGGCTGCTAATGAAAAACTGTTTTTT
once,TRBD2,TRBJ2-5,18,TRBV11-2,CASSLGIGGRARGETQYF,TGTGCCAGCAGCTTAGGGATAGGCGGGAGGGCCCGCGGAGAGACCCAGTACTTC
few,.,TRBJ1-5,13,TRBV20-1,CSALEGVDQPQHF,TGCAGTGCTCTGGAAGGGGTTGATCAGCCCCAGCATTTT
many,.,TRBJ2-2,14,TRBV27,CASGGNANTGELFF,TGTGCCAGCGGTGGGAACGCGAACACCGGGGAGCTGTTTTTT
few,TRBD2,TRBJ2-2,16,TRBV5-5,CASTPGLAGLTGELFF,TGTGCCAGCACTCCGGGACTAGCGGGACTCACCGGGGAGCTGTTTTTT
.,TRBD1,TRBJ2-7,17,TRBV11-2,CASSELKGQLPAYEQYF,TGTGCCAGCAGCGAATTGAAGGGACAGCTCCCCGCCTACGAGCAGTACTTC
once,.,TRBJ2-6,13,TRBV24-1,CATQAGGANVLTF,TGTGCCACCCAAGCTGGGGGGGCCAACGTCCTGACTTTC
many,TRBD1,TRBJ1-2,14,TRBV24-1,CATSDPGTAKGYTF,TGTGCCACCAGTGACCCAGGGACAGCCAAAGGCTACACCTTC
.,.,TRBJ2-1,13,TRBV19,CASTPNQANEQFF,TGTGCCAGTACCCCTAACCAGGCCAATGAGCAGTTCTTC
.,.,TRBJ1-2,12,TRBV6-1,CASIHGTTGYTF,TGTGCCAGCATTCACGGGACCACTGGCTACACCTTC
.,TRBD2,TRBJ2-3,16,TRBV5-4,CASSLRSSGFTDTQYF,TGTGCCAGCAGCTTGAGGTCTAGCGGATTCACAGATACGCAGTATTTT
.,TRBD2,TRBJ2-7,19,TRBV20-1,CSAQQVDRTTSGRAHEQYF,TGCAGTGCTCAACAAGTGGACAGGACGACTAGCGGGAGGGCCCACGAGCAGTACTTC
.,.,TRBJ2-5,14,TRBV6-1,CASRSTSCSWSQYF,TGTGCCAGCAGATCTACTAGCTGTTCATGGTCCCAGTACTTC
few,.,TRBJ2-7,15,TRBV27,CASSSERRGAYEQYF,TGTGCCAGCAGTTCCGAGCGGAGGGGCGCGTACGAGCAGTACTTC
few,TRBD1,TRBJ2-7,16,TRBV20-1,CSARGAERGRLGEQYF,TGCAGTGCTAGGGGGGCCGAGAGGGGGCGACTGGGCGAGCAGTACTTC
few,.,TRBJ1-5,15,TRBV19,CASSIGAGNNQPQHF,TGTGCCAGTAGTATAGGGGCAGGGAACAATCAGCCCCAGCATTTT
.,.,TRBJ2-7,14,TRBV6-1,CASTGYGGRNEQYF,TGTGCCAGCACCGGATACGGTGGAAGGAACGAGCAGTACTTC
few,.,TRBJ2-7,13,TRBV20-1,CSARVRSSYEQYF,TGCAGTGCTAGAGTACGAAGCTCCTACGAGCAGTACTTC
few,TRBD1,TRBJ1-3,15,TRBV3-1,CASSYGTGKGDTIYF,TGTGCCAGCAGCTACGGGACAGGGAAGGGAGACACCATATATTTT
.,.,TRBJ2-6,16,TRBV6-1,CATQGRSFAGANVLTF,TGTGCCACCCAGGGTAGGAGTTTCGCTGGGGCCAACGTCCTGACTTTC
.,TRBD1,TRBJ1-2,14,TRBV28,CASSGTGGMNGYTF,TGTGCCAGCAGTGGGACAGGGGGCATGAATGGCTACACCTTC
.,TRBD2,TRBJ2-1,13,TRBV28,CASTAGVRHEQFF,TGTGCCAGCACGGCGGGAGTGCGGCATGAGCAGTTCTTC
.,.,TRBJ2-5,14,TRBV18,CASSMYKGRETQYF,TGTGCCAGCTCTATGTACAAGGGTCGAGAGACCCAGTACTTC
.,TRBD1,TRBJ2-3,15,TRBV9,CASSSRDRSTDTQYF,TGTGCCAGCAGCTCTAGGGACAGAAGCACAGATACGCAGTATTTT
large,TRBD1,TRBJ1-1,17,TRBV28,CASNSIRQGVYSTEAFF,TGTGCCAGCAACAGCATCCGACAGGGGGTGTATAGCACTGAAGCTTTCTTT
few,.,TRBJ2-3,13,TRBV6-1,CASSEANTDTQYF,TGTGCCAGCAGTGAAGCGAACACAGATACGCAGTATTTT
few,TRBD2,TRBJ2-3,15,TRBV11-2,CASSPGLVGTDTQYF,TGTGCCAGCAGCCCAGGACTAGTCGGCACAGATACGCAGTATTTT
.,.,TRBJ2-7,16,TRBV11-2,CASSLSLGASSYEQYF,TGTGCCAGCAGCTTATCCCTCGGTGCTTCAAGCTACGAGCAGTACTTC
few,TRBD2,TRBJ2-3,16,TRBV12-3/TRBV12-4,CASSKLLAGGADTQYF,TGTGCCAGCAGTAAACTGTTAGCGGGGGGCGCAGATACGCAGTATTTT
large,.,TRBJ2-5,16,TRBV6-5,CASSYDPNSGQETQYF,TGTGCCAGCAGTTACGACCCCAACTCCGGGCAAGAGACCCAGTACTTC
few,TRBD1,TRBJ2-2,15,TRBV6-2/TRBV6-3,CASRPGTAHTGELFF,TGTGCCAGCAGGCCCGGGACAGCTCACACCGGGGAGCTGTTTTTT
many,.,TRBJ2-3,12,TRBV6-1,CASSDTGSTQYF,TGTGCCAGCAGCGATACAGGGTCAACGCAGTATTTT
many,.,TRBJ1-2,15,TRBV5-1,CASSLVLQGGYGYTF,TGCGCCAGCAGCTTGGTACTTCAGGGTGGGTATGGCTACACCTTC
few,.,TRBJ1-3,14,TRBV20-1,CSATDFSAGNTIYF,TGCAGTGCGACCGATTTCAGCGCTGGAAACACCATATATTTT
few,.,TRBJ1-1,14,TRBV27,CASIPRAYFTEAFF,TGTGCCAGCATCCCCAGGGCCTATTTCACTGAAGCTTTCTTT
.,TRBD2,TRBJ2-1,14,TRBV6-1,CASRPSGGYNEQFF,TGTGCCAGCAGGCCTAGCGGGGGGTACAATGAGCAGTTCTTC
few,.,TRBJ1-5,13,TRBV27,CASSFQSNQPQHF,TGTGCCAGCAGTTTCCAGAGCAATCAGCCCCAGCATTTT
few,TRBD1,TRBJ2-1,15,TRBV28,CASSKQGGRYNEQFF,TGTGCCAGCAGTAAACAGGGGGGCCGTTACAATGAGCAGTTCTTC
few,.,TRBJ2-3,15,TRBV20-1,CSARRGGTSTDTQYF,TGCAGTGCTAGGCGCGGAGGCACTAGCACAGATACGCAGTATTTT
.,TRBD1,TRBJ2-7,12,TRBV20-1,CSAHRGGNEQYF,TGCAGTGCTCACAGGGGTGGGAACGAGCAGTACTTC
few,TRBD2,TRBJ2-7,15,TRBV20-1,CSAREELAGDDEQYF,TGCAGTGCTAGAGAAGAATTAGCGGGAGATGACGAGCAGTACTTC
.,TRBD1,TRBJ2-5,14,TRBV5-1,CASSSPRGLETQYF,TGCGCCAGCAGTTCCCCCAGGGGGCTGGAGACCCAGTACTTC
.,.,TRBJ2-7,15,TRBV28,CASSSPGAEFYEQYF,TGTGCCAGCAGTTCCCCCGGAGCGGAGTTCTACGAGCAGTACTTC
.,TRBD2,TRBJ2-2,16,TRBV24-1,CATSDRSGANTGELFF,TGTGCCACCAGTGATAGGAGCGGGGCGAACACCGGGGAGCTGTTTTTT
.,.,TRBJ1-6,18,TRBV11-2,CASSSPGGFSSYNSPLHF,TGTGCCAGCAGCTCCCCAGGCGGCTTCAGCTCCTATAATTCACCCCTCCACTTT
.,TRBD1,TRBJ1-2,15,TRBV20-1,CSAGLTTGGGNGYTF,TGCAGTGCTGGATTAACGACAGGGGGTGGGAATGGCTACACCTTC
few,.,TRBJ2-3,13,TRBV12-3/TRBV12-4,CASSFVMRGTQYF,TGTGCCAGCAGTTTCGTTATGCGAGGTACGCAGTATTTT
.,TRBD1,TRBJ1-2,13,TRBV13,CASTVDRSYGYTF,TGTGCCAGCACCGTGGACAGGTCCTATGGCTACACCTTC
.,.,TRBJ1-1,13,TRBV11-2,CASSLMMEREAFF,TGTGCCAGCAGCTTAATGATGGAGCGGGAGGCTTTCTTT
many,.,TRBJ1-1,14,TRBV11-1,CASSLHRQNTEAFF,TGTGCCAGCAGCCTACACCGACAGAACACTGAAGCTTTCTTT
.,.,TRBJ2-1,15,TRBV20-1,CSARVGQSSYNEQFF,TGCAGTGCTAGGGTCGGTCAGAGCTCCTACAATGAGCAGTTCTTC
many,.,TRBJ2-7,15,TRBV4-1,CASSQERGPSYEQYF,TGCGCCAGCAGCCAAGAACGGGGGCCCTCCTACGAGCAGTACTTC
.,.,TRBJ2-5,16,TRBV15,CATSRDRSRAQETQYF,TGTGCCACCAGCAGAGACCGATCCCGGGCTCAAGAGACCCAGTACTTC
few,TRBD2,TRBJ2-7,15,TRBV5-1,CASSLGLAGIDEQYF,TGCGCCAGCAGCTTGGGGCTAGCGGGAATCGACGAGCAGTACTTC